These 12 T cell receptor beta chains were all obtained from the same sample, sequenced in a study of neurological immune-mediated disorders. TCRdb itself ran the 5' RACE reads through MiXCR, one entry per CDR3 protein. This table has 30,000 to 45,000 distinct CDR3 sequences, 10% appearing once. Sequencing used PBMCs. All receptors come from a woman under 40 with HTLV-1-associated myelopathy (HAM/TSP).

The V gene is TRBV20-1, the J gene TRBJ2-7; 12 bases match TRBD1. V shed 8 bases and J 7 bases; nucleotides not matched to a gene: 12. Germline V gene lookup returns CDR1 DFQATT and CDR2 SNEGSKA (reference sequence). This CDR3 is 14 amino acids long. The CDR3 loop reads CSSIRDRGLYEQYF. CDR3 sequence (DNA): TGCAGTTCTATCCGGGACAGGGGGCTGTATGAGCAGTACTTC.

The chain uses TRBV7-9 and TRBJ1-1; D unresolved. With 7 bases removed from V and 1 base from J, the gap between germline ends came to 13 bases. The CDR3 sequence is 14 residues long. CDR1 SEHNR and CDR2 FQNEAQ come from the germline V gene (reference sequence). CDR3 residues: CASTQLTSNTEAFF. The CDR3 DNA follows: TGTGCCAGCACCCAACTAACGTCGAACACTGAAGCTTTCTTT.

This clonotype appeared many times. This rearrangement joins TRBV20-1 to TRBJ2-2, with TRBD2 matching 9 bases. Germline V gene sequence: CDR1 DFQATT, CDR2 SNEGSKA (reference sequence). The CDR3 runs to 15 residues. V lost 6 bases, J lost 1 base, and 6 bases stayed unmatched. The CDR3 nucleotides are TGCAGTGCGAGGCTAGCGGGGTTGAACACCGGGGAGCTGTTTTTT. It translates to CSARLAGLNTGELFF.

This clonotype was counted at least ten times. V usage is TRBV6-2 or TRBV6-3 and J usage is TRBJ2-7; D call uncertain. The CDR3 has 16 amino acids. Trimming took 6 bases from V and 0 from J, leaving 18 bases between them. Germline V lookup: CDR1 MNHEY, CDR2 SVGEGT. The CDR3 loop reads CASRPLRGKSSYEQYF. CDR3 bases: TGTGCCAGCAGACCCCTACGCGGTAAGAGCTCCTACGAGCAGTACTTC.

This clonotype was observed at least ten times. The V and J genes are TRBV20-1 and TRBJ1-1; tentative D call: TRBD1 (5 bases). Per the germline V gene, CDR1 is DFQATT and CDR2 is SNEGSKA (reference sequence). Trimming removed 2 bases from V and 5 bases from J, with 9 bases in between. The CDR3 has 12 amino acids. CDR3 bases: TGCAGTGCTAGAAGACGGGGGACTGAAGCTTTCTTT. Translating gives CSARRRGTEAFF.

This clonotype came up many times. This chain links TRBV20-1 with TRBJ2-2; the match to TRBD1 covers 10 bases. The germline V gene has CDR1 DFQATT and CDR2 SNEGSKA (reference sequence). The CDR3 has 14 residues. The junction had 6 bases not matched to a gene; V was cut back by 6 bases and J by 5 bases. The CDR3: CSAPGTGDTGELFF. The CDR3 nucleotides are TGCAGTGCCCCGGGGACAGGGGATACCGGGGAGCTGTTTTTT.

At least ten counts were recorded for this clonotype. The CDR3 loop is CATQSDGYGYTF. For the CDR3, the DNA is TGCGCCACCCAATCCGACGGCTATGGCTACACCTTC. The chain combines TRBV5-1 with TRBJ1-2; D is undetermined. CDR1 is SGHRS, CDR2 YFSETQ, per germline. The length of the CDR3 is 12 residues. V was shortened by 9 bases and J by 4 bases, with 13 bases between the two germline ends. The full variable domain, completed using reference TRBV5-1 and TRBJ1-2, is KAGVTQTPRYLIKTRGQQVTLSCSPISGHRSVSWYQQTPGQGLQFLFEYFSETQRNKGNFPGRFSGRQFSNSRSEMNVSTLELGDSALYLCATQSDGYGYTFGSGTRLTVV.

This clonotype was seen ten or more times. The rearrangement uses TRBV15 and TRBJ2-3; TRBD1 or TRBD2 may be the D gene (6 bases each). V shed 1 base and J shed 6 bases, with 14 bases lying between them. Germline loops: CDR1 LNHNV, CDR2 YYDKDF (reference sequence). The CDR3 is made up of 15 amino acids. This CDR3 is CATSRGGAGADTQYF. CDR3 sequence (DNA): TGTGCCACCAGCAGAGGGGGGGCCGGGGCCGATACGCAGTATTTT.

This clonotype was seen many times. In DNA, the CDR3 is TGCAGCGTTGGGTCGGGGTATGGCTACACCTTC. Translating gives CSVGSGYGYTF. The chain links TRBV29-1 to TRBJ1-2; unclear D gene. This CDR3 has 11 residues. From germline, CDR1 is SQVTM and CDR2 ANQGSEA. Trimming took 4 bases from V and 5 from J, leaving 8 bases between them.

At least ten counts were recorded for this clonotype. The chain uses TRBV5-4 and TRBJ1-3; D perhaps matches TRBD1 (5 bases). Trimming stripped 0 bases from V and 3 bases from J, with 10 bases between. The CDR3 covers 15 residues. Per the germline V gene, CDR1 is SGHNT and CDR2 is YYREEE (reference sequence). The CDR3: CASSLAGTGGNTIYF. CDR3 DNA: TGTGCCAGCAGCTTGGCAGGGACTGGTGGAAACACCATATATTTT. Full variable domain (remainder filled in from reference TRBV5-4 and TRBJ1-3): ETGVTQSPTHLIKTRGQQVTLRCSSQSGHNTVSWYQQALGQGPQFIFQYYREEENGRGNFPPRFSGLQFPNYSSELNVNALELDDSALYLCASSLAGTGGNTIYFGEGSWLTVV.

This clonotype has a count of ten or more. This rearrangement joins TRBV20-1 to TRBJ2-1, with D perhaps TRBD1 (6 bases). Germline V gives CDR1 DFQATT, CDR2 SNEGSKA (reference sequence). V lost 6 bases, J lost 5 bases, and 20 bases lay in between. This CDR3 is built from 15 residues. CDR3 coding DNA: TGCAGTGCCCCGAGAAGAACAGGGTTGAACAATGAGCAGTTCTTC. Translated: CSAPRRTGLNNEQFF.

This clonotype showed up many times. This chain connects TRBV20-1 to TRBJ2-7; 8 bases map to TRBD1. The CDR3 runs 16 residues. The ends lost 0 bases at V and 0 bases at J; junction bases unmatched: 7. Germline V lookup: CDR1 DFQATT, CDR2 SNEGSKA (reference sequence). CDR3 sequence reads: CSARDRFRGRSYEQYF. CDR3 sequence (DNA): TGCAGTGCTAGAGATAGGTTCAGGGGGCGCTCCTACGAGCAGTACTTC.